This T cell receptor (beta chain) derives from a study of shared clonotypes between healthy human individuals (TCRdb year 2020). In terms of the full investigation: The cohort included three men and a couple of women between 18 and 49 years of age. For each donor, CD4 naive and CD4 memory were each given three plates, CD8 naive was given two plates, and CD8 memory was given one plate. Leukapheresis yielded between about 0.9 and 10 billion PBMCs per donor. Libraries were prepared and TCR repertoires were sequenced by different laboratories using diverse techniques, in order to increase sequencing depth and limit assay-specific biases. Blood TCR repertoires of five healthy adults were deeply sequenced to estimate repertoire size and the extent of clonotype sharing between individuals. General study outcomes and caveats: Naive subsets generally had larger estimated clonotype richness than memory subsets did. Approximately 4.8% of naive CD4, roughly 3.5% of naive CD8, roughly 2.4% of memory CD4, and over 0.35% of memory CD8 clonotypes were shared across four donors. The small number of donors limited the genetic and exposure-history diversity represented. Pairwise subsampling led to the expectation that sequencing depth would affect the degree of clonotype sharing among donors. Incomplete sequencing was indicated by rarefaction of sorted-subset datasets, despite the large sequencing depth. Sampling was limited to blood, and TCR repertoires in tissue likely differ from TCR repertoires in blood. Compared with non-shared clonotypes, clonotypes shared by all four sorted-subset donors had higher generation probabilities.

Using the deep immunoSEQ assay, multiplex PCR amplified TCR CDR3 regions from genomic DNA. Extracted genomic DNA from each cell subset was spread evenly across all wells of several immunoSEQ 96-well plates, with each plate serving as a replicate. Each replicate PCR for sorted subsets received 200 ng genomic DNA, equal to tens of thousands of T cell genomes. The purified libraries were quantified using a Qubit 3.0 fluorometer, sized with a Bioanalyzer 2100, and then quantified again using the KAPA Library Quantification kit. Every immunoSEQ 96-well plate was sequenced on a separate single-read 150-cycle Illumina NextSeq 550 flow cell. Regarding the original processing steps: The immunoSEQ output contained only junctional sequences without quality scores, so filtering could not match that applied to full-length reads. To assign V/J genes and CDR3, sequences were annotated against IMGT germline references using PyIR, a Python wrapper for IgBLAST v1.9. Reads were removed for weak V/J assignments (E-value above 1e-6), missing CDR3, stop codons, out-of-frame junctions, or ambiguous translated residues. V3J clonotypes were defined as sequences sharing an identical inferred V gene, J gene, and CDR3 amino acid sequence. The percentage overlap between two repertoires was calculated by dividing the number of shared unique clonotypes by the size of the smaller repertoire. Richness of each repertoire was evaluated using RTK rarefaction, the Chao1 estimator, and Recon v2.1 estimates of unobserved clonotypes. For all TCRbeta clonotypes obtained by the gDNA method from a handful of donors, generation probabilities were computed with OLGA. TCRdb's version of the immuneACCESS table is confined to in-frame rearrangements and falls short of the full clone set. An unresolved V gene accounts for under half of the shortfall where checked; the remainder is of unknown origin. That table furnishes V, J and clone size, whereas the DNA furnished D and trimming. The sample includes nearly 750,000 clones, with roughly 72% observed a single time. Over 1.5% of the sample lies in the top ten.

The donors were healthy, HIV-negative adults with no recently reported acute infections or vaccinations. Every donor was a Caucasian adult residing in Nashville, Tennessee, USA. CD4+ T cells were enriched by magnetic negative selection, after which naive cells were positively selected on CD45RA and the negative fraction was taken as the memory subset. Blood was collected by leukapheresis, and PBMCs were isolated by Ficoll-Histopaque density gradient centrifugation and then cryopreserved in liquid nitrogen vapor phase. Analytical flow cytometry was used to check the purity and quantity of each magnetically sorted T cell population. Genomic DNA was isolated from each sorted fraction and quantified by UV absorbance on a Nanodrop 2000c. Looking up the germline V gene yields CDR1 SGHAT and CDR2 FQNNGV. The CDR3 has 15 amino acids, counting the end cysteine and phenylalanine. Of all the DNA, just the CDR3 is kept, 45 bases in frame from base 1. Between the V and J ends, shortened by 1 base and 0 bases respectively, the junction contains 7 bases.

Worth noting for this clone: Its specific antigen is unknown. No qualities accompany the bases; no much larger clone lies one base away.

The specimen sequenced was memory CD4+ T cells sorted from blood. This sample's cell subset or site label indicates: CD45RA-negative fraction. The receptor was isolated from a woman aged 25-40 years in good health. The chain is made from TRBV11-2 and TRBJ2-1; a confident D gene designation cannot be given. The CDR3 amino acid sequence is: CASSLGATSYNEQFF. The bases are TGTGCCAGCAGCTTAGGGGCAACCTCCTACAATGAGCAGTTCTTC. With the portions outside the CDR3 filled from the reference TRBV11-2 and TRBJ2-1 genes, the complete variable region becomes EAGVAQSPRYKIIEKRQSVAFWCNPISGHATLYWYQQILGQGPKLLIQFQNNGVVDDSQLPKDRFSAERLKGVDSTLKIQPAKLEDSAVYLCASSLGATSYNEQFFGPGTRLTVL.